Below are 5 T cell receptor beta chains sequenced from a single sample in a study of control samples from healthy donors and cancer patients. Clones were sequenced by immunoSEQ multiplex PCR, and TCRdb holds only the in-frame ones, with some missing. The sample has around 80,000 clones; roughly nine tenths are singletons. Sequenced: blood. The source of these receptors is a middle-aged man in good health.

The chain has TRBV7-2 and TRBJ2-5; D perhaps matches TRBD2 (6 bases). Between the trimmed V and J ends, which lost 2 bases and 5 bases, there was a span of 12 bases. The CDR3 is 14 amino acids. Germline V CDR1 and CDR2: SGHTA, FQGNSA. The CDR3 here is CASSLRSSVETQYF. DNA for the CDR3: TGTGCCAGCAGCTTAAGGTCTAGCGTGGAGACCCAGTACTTC. Filled out from reference TRBV7-2 and TRBJ2-5, the complete variable domain reads GAGVSQSPSNKVTEKGKDVELRCDPISGHTALYWYRQSLGQGLEFLIYFQGNSAPDKSGLPSDRFSAERTGGSVSTLTIQRTQQEDSAVYLCASSLRSSVETQYFGPGTRLLVL.

The V call is TRBV25-1, the J call TRBJ1-1; 10 bases align to TRBD1. Germline assignment: CDR1 MGHDK and CDR2 SYGVNS. There are 14 residues in the CDR3. V lost 6 bases to trimming and J lost 5 bases; unmatched junction nucleotides: 6. The CDR3 is CASREDRGRTEAFF. The CDR3 DNA is TGTGCCAGCAGGGAGGACAGGGGGAGGACTGAAGCTTTCTTT.

The chain combines TRBV18 with TRBJ2-3; D tentatively fits TRBD1 or TRBD2 (5 bases each). The CDR3 spans 15 residues. Trimming removed 2 bases from V and 6 bases from J, with 15 bases in between. Germline CDR1 and CDR2: KGHSH and LQKENI. CDR3 bases: TGTGCCAGCTCACCAAGGGCAGGGAGTACGGATACGCAGTATTTT. Translated: CASSPRAGSTDTQYF.

The chain couples TRBV5-1 to TRBJ1-1; D not resolved. Germline-derived CDR1 and CDR2 are SGHRS and YFSETQ. V lost 4 bases and J 0 bases, leaving 13 bases between the germline ends. CDR3 length: 15 residues. The CDR3 bases are TGCGCCAGCAGCCCGAGGGAGGGTATGAACACTGAAGCTTTCTTT. Translating it yields CASSPREGMNTEAFF. Using reference TRBV5-1 and TRBJ1-1 for the parts outside the CDR3, the full variable domain is KAGVTQTPRYLIKTRGQQVTLSCSPISGHRSVSWYQQTPGQGLQFLFEYFSETQRNKGNFPGRFSGRQFSNSRSEMNVSTLELGDSALYLCASSPREGMNTEAFFGQGTRLTVV.

This CDR3 is CASGSPLTGLETQYF. Here the CDR3 DNA reads TGTGCTAGTGGTTCCCCCCTGACAGGGTTGGAGACCCAGTACTTC. V gene TRBV12-5 combines with J gene TRBJ2-5, with 7 bases matching TRBD1. Per the germline V gene, CDR1 is LGHNT and CDR2 is FRNRAP. The CDR3 length is 15 residues. The V segment lost 4 bases and the J segment 5 bases; nucleotides outside the gene matches: 10.